This passage covers 21 T cell receptor beta chains from one sample sequenced in a study of blood T cell repertoires in COVID-19. Sequenced by immunoSEQ multiplex PCR; TCRdb stores in-frame clones only, minus some. The table includes about 61,000 clones, around 85% detected once. Source material: peripheral blood. The receptors were gathered from a man between 65 and 80 years old with acute or convalescent COVID-19.

The chain links TRBV7-8 to TRBJ1-6; TRBD1 is a possible D gene (6 bases). Germline-derived CDR1 and CDR2 are SGHVS and FQNEAQ. This CDR3 has 17 amino acids. V lost 0 bases to trimming and J lost 4 bases, with 13 bases between them. This CDR3 is CASSLAVSRGYNSPLHF. Here the CDR3 DNA reads TGTGCCAGCAGCTTAGCCGTGAGCAGGGGTTATAATTCACCCCTCCACTTT.

The CDR3 DNA is TGTGCCAGCAGCCTCGGACAGGGAGGCTCCTACAATGAGCAGTTCTTC. This translates into CASSLGQGGSYNEQFF. V is TRBV9 and J is TRBJ2-1; 8 bases map to TRBD1. V shed 4 bases, J shed 0 bases, and the junction held 6 bases outside the gene matches. The CDR3 is made up of 16 amino acids. Germline CDR1 SGDLS, CDR2 YYNGEE.

This sequence joins TRBV6-1 and TRBJ1-4, with no clear D. Trimming cost V 0 bases and J 8 bases, with 16 bases left between them. Germline loops: CDR1 MNHNS, CDR2 SASEGT. The CDR3 consists of 16 residues. This CDR3 is CASSEAVGAPGEKLFF. The DNA for the CDR3 is TGTGCCAGCAGTGAAGCTGTCGGCGCCCCGGGGGAAAAACTGTTTTTT.

The chain carries TRBV12-3 or TRBV12-4 and TRBJ2-4; 7 nucleotides match TRBD2. V dropped 5 bases and J dropped 5; count of bases not matched to a gene: 3. The CDR3 is 13 amino acids. As DNA, the CDR3 is TGTGCCAGCAGTAATCGGGGGGAAAACATTCAGTACTTC. It specifies CASSNRGENIQYF.

DNA for the CDR3: TGTGCCAGCTCTCATTCTTTGGGACAATCGGCTTCACCCCTCCACTTT. This codes for CASSHSLGQSASPLHF. The V gene is TRBV18, the J gene TRBJ1-6; D perhaps matches TRBD1 (6 bases). Trimming stripped 6 bases from V and 9 bases from J, with 21 bases between. This CDR3 contains 16 residues. Germline assignment: CDR1 KGHSH and CDR2 LQKENI. The whole variable domain, remainder taken from reference TRBV18 and TRBJ1-6, is NAGVMQNPRHLVRRRGQEARLRCSPMKGHSHVYWYRQLPEEGLKFMVYLQKENIIDESGMPKERFSAEFPKEGPSILRIQQVVRGDSAAYFCASSHSLGQSASPLHFGNGTRLTVT.

The V and J genes are TRBV5-1 and TRBJ1-3; no firm D call. V was pared by 4 bases and J by 8 bases, with 7 bases between. This CDR3 region has 11 residues. Germline V gene sequence: CDR1 SGHRS, CDR2 YFSETQ. The DNA for the CDR3 is TGCGCCAGCAGCACGTCGGACACCATATATTTT. This encodes CASSTSDTIYF.

V is TRBV7-8 and J is TRBJ1-6; tentatively, D is TRBD1 (6 bases). Trimming shortened V by 0 bases and J by 7 bases, and 13 bases separated the two germline ends. The CDR3 covers 16 residues. CDR1 SGHVS and CDR2 FQNEAQ come from the germline V gene. CDR3 nucleotides: TGTGCCAGCAGCTTAGCAGCACAGGGAATCAATTCACCCCTCCACTTT. Encoded protein: CASSLAAQGINSPLHF.

V usage is TRBV6-2 or TRBV6-3 and J usage is TRBJ2-5; no definite D call. CDR1 and CDR2 (germline): MNHEY, SVGEGT. The CDR3 runs to 11 residues. Trimming removed 2 bases from V and 5 bases from J, with 3 bases in between. The CDR3 here is CASSYPETQYF. CDR3 bases: TGTGCCAGCAGTTACCCGGAGACCCAGTACTTC.

This chain connects TRBV5-6 to TRBJ1-3; D ambiguous. This CDR3 is 12 amino acids long. Germline V CDR1 and CDR2: SGHDT, YYEEEE. Trimming removed 1 base from V and 5 bases from J, with 4 bases in between. CDR3: CASSLYRNTIYF. The CDR3 bases are TGTGCCAGCAGCTTGTATCGAAACACCATATATTTT.

This chain uses TRBV7-9 with TRBJ2-1; D uncertain. CDR3 length: 13 residues. Germline V gene lookup returns CDR1 SEHNR and CDR2 FQNEAQ (reference sequence). V dropped 7 bases and J dropped 9 bases, with 16 bases sitting between them. The CDR3 spells CASTPYPAGEQFF. CDR3 nucleotides: TGTGCCAGCACCCCCTACCCGGCAGGTGAGCAGTTCTTC.

The J gene is TRBJ1-1, the V gene TRBV9, with 8 nucleotides matching TRBD1. In germline, CDR1 is SGDLS, CDR2 YYNGEE. This CDR3 has 13 amino acids. Trimming removed 1 base from V and 6 bases from J; junction bases left unmatched: 2. CDR3 in amino acids: CASSVLQGAEAFF. The DNA for the CDR3 is TGTGCCAGCAGCGTACTACAGGGGGCTGAAGCTTTCTTT.

The chain couples TRBV6-5 to TRBJ2-6; a possible D gene is TRBD1 (5 bases). V lost 7 bases and J lost 4, with 11 bases in between. The CDR3 has 14 residues. From germline, CDR1 is MNHEY and CDR2 SVGAGI. The CDR3 here is CASIRTLGANVLTF. The DNA of the CDR3 is TGTGCCAGCATCCGGACACTGGGGGCCAACGTCCTGACTTTC.

The rearrangement uses TRBV18 and TRBJ1-1, with TRBD1 as a possible D gene (5 bases). V was clipped by 6 bases and J by 3 bases, with 8 bases between them. This CDR3 has 12 amino acids. Per germline, CDR1 KGHSH and CDR2 LQKENI. The DNA of the CDR3 is TGTGCCAGCTCCCGGGGGGACACTGAAGCTTTCTTT. Protein product: CASSRGDTEAFF.

The table lists this clone with a count of one. The genes are TRBV2 and TRBJ2-1, with 9 bases fitting TRBD2. The CDR3 extends over 14 amino acids. The ends lost 2 bases at V and 4 bases at J; junction bases unmatched: 0. Germline V gene lookup returns CDR1 SNHLY and CDR2 FYNNEI. CDR3 residues: CASSELAGYNEQFF. The CDR3, as DNA: TGTGCCAGCAGTGAACTAGCGGGGTACAATGAGCAGTTCTTC.

The chain uses TRBV19 and TRBJ2-5, with D tentatively TRBD2 (5 bases). CDR1 LNHDA and CDR2 SQIVND come from the germline V gene (reference sequence). Trimming pared 5 bases from V and 2 bases from J, leaving 9 bases between. The CDR3 covers 13 residues. The CDR3 nucleotides read TGTGCCAGTAGTTTCGGGATTCAAGAGACCCAGTACTTC. It translates to CASSFGIQETQYF.

V and J are TRBV7-8 and TRBJ2-1, with 8 bases fitting TRBD1. The CDR3 totals 14 residues. V trimming: 5 bases; J trimming: 8 bases; junction bases outside the gene matches: 8. Germline V gene data show CDR1 as SGHVS and CDR2 as FQNEAQ. CDR3 in amino acids: CASSADRGKDEQFF. Written as DNA, the CDR3 is TGTGCCAGCAGCGCAGACAGGGGTAAAGATGAGCAGTTCTTC.

V gene TRBV2 combines with J gene TRBJ1-4; 10 bases match TRBD1. The V segment lost 5 bases and the J segment 5 bases; nucleotides outside the gene matches: 5. This CDR3 comprises 15 residues. Germline CDR1 reads SNHLY; CDR2 reads FYNNEI. The CDR3 is CASSPTGQGNEKLFF. CDR3 in DNA: TGTGCCAGCAGTCCCACGGGACAGGGGAATGAAAAACTGTTTTTT.

The rearrangement links TRBV3-1 (or the pseudogene TRBV3-2) to TRBJ2-7; the D gene is possibly TRBD1 (6 bases). CDR3 size: 12 residues. V lost 8 bases, J lost 4 bases, and 12 bases lay in between. Germline assignment: CDR1 LGHDT and CDR2 YNNKEL (reference sequence). Here the CDR3 DNA reads TGTGCCAGCGGGGGACATAGATACGAGCAGTACTTC. It specifies CASGGHRYEQYF.

The chain has TRBV3-1 (or the pseudogene TRBV3-2) and TRBJ2-1, with D possibly TRBD2 on 5 matching bases. CDR3 length equals 12 residues. Between the trimmed V and J ends, which lost 2 bases and 9 bases, there was a span of 8 bases. The germline gives CDR1 LGHDT, CDR2 YNNKEL (reference sequence). This CDR3 is CASSQRAGEQFF. The DNA of the CDR3 is TGTGCCAGCAGCCAACGGGCGGGTGAGCAGTTCTTC.

This chain uses TRBV5-4 with TRBJ2-3; possibly TRBD2 for D (5 bases). Germline lookup yields CDR1 SGHNT and CDR2 YYREEE (reference sequence). The CDR3 contains 14 residues. V was pared by 4 bases and J by 3 bases, with 12 bases between. The CDR3, as DNA: TGTGCCAGCAGCCTCGGACTGGAGACAGATACGCAGTATTTT. As protein: CASSLGLETDTQYF.

The CDR3 nucleotides are TGTGCCAGCAGCTTGGTAGAGGAGGGCTACGAGCAGTACTTC. Its protein product is CASSLVEEGYEQYF. The chain joins TRBV5-6 to TRBJ2-7; D perhaps matches TRBD2 (6 bases). Trimming removed 0 bases at V and 3 bases at J, with 10 bases between. CDR1 SGHDT and CDR2 YYEEEE come from the germline V gene. This CDR3 comprises 14 residues.